The rows below give T cell receptor beta chains drawn from one sample of a study of metastatic and nonmetastatic thyroid tumors. With MiXCR, TCRdb reprocessed the PCR reads. The data show 19,000 or so clones, over 25% seen once. What was sequenced was blood. All receptors derive from a female donor with papillary thyroid cancer or a benign thyroid nodule (not recorded which). Some clones in this sample may be carry-over from other donors' samples. The CDR3 runs from the conserved cysteine through the conserved F or W. Each record gives: D gene, V gene, J gene, clone size, CDR3 protein, CDR3 DNA. D genes are given only for firm matches. For some rows the clone size is stated as once, few or many, or as a class when expanded; others skip it.

-	TRBV28	TRBJ2-7	few	CASSQDGSLMEQYF	TGTGCCAGCAGTCAGGACGGATCGCTGATGGAGCAGTACTTC
-	TRBV5-6	TRBJ1-6	-	CSSSGRTIGPSPLHF	TGTTCCAGCAGCGGTCGGACAATCGGACCATCACCCCTCCACTTT
-	TRBV6-1	TRBJ1-1	few	CASSDQQRLEAFF	TGTGCCAGCAGTGATCAACAGAGGCTTGAAGCTTTCTTT
-	TRBV20-1	TRBJ2-1	-	CSPYGLVGLGNEQFF	TGCAGTCCCTATGGGCTAGTGGGCCTGGGAAATGAGCAGTTCTTC
TRBD2	TRBV20-1	TRBJ2-1	medium-sized	CSVRGGLGNEQFF	TGCAGTGTTAGGGGAGGGTTGGGGAATGAGCAGTTCTTC
-	TRBV7-2	TRBJ2-5	many	CASSFSETQYF	TGTGCCAGCAGCTTTTCTGAGACCCAGTACTTC
TRBD1	TRBV6-1	TRBJ1-2	-	CASSEAFRTGKEGYTF	TGTGCCAGCAGTGAAGCTTTTCGGACAGGGAAGGAGGGCTACACCTTC
-	TRBV6-2/TRBV6-3	TRBJ1-1	many	CASRFGRMMNTEAFF	TGTGCCAGCAGGTTTGGACGGATGATGAACACTGAAGCTTTCTTT
TRBD2	TRBV12-3/TRBV12-4	TRBJ2-1	many	CASSGTSGGGRHEQFF	TGTGCCAGCAGTGGGACTAGCGGGGGGGGAAGGCATGAGCAGTTCTTC
-	TRBV7-9	TRBJ1-2	many	CASSLENQAYGYTF	TGTGCCAGCAGCTTAGAAAATCAAGCCTATGGCTACACCTTC
-	TRBV2	TRBJ1-2	-	CASSEALLSFNDYGYTF	TGTGCCAGCAGTGAAGCGCTTCTTAGCTTTAATGACTATGGCTACACCTTC
-	TRBV7-8	TRBJ2-3	once	CASSLYSRAGGTDTQYF	TGTGCCAGCAGCTTATATAGCCGGGCTGGAGGCACAGATACGCAGTATTTT
TRBD1	TRBV14	TRBJ1-1	medium-sized	CASSPPDRVRLGEAFF	TGTGCCAGCAGCCCTCCCGACAGGGTACGGTTAGGTGAAGCTTTCTTT
-	TRBV18	TRBJ2-7	-	CASSPPFRAEQYF	TGTGCCAGCTCACCACCTTTCAGGGCCGAGCAGTACTTC
-	TRBV5-1	TRBJ1-5	medium-sized	CASSLGHGSNQPQHF	TGCGCCAGCAGCTTGGGTCATGGCAGCAATCAGCCCCAGCATTTT
TRBD1	TRBV15	TRBJ1-6	-	CATSRDVGAGGSPLHF	TGTGCCACCAGCAGAGATGTAGGGGCAGGGGGGTCACCCCTCCACTTT
-	TRBV10-3	TRBJ2-7	-	CAIVGALYEQYF	TGTGCCATCGTCGGGGCCCTCTACGAGCAGTACTTC
-	TRBV11-3	TRBJ1-1	-	CASSLLRGGDTEAFF	TGTGCCAGCAGCTTACTAAGGGGTGGAGACACTGAAGCTTTCTTT
TRBD1	TRBV24-1	TRBJ2-5	many	CATSDLGQGEQETQYF	TGTGCCACCAGTGATTTGGGACAGGGGGAGCAAGAGACCCAGTACTTC
TRBD1	TRBV20-1	TRBJ2-3	many	CSARGPSTYRGASTDTQYF	TGCAGTGCTAGAGGGCCTAGCACCTACAGGGGGGCTAGCACAGATACGCAGTATTTT
-	TRBV4-1	TRBJ1-5	many	CASSQGEGQFLNQPQHF	TGCGCCAGCAGCCAGGGAGAAGGACAGTTTTTAAATCAGCCCCAGCATTTT
-	TRBV6-2/TRBV6-3	TRBJ2-5	few	CASSKLEETQYF	TGTGCCAGCAGTAAACTCGAAGAGACCCAGTACTTC